This T cell receptor (beta chain) was captured in a study of blood T cell repertoires in COVID-19. Profiled with immunoSEQ multiplex PCR; TCRdb holds only in-frame clones, not every one. The profile covers about 98,000 clones, with roughly 85% appearing a single time and approximately 4.5% taken by the ten largest. There are 17 residues in the CDR3. The germline V gene encodes CDR1 LNHDA and CDR2 SQIVND (reference sequence). J lost 1 base, V lost 4 bases, and 8 bases had no gene match. The origin of this receptor is a man between 70 and 80 years old with acute or convalescent COVID-19. V gene TRBV19 combines with J gene TRBJ2-3; 10 nucleotides agree with TRBD2. Sequenced sample: peripheral blood. CDR3 nucleotides: TGTGCCAGTAGTAGAGGGACCGGGACTAGCGGCACAGATACGCAGTATTTT. It specifies CASSRGTGTSGTDTQYF. The full variable domain, completed using reference TRBV19 and TRBJ2-3, is DGGITQSPKYLFRKEGQNVTLSCEQNLNHDAMYWYRQDPGQGLRLIYYSQIVNDFQKGDIAEGYSVSREKKESFPLTVTSAQKNPTAFYLCASSRGTGTSGTDTQYFGPGTRLTVL.